These 16 T cell receptor beta chains share one sample of origin, sequenced in a study of blood T cell repertoires in COVID-19 (dated by TCRdb to between 2020 and 2021). The method behind the library was the immunoSEQ multiplex PCR assay. This immuneACCESS table, as held by TCRdb, lists in-frame sequences with V and J called but not all clones. Of the missing ones, under half trace to an unresolved V gene in checked studies; the others have no known cause. Within this sample are 45,000 to 55,000 clones, with roughly 87% of them counted one time only. The top ten constitute around a quarter of the sample. Sequencing input: peripheral blood. The source is a woman older than 75 with acute or convalescent COVID-19.

The chain recombines TRBV9 with TRBJ2-3; the match to TRBD2 covers 12 bases. Germline-derived CDR1 and CDR2 are SGDLS and YYNGEE. The CDR3 has 15 residues. The V and J ends lost 6 bases and 5 bases, in that order; junction bases with no gene match: 7. For the CDR3, the DNA is TGTGCCAGCAATCCGCCGGGACTAGCGGGAGATACGCAGTATTTT. Translating it yields CASNPPGLAGDTQYF.

The V gene is TRBV5-4, the J gene TRBJ2-3; D might be TRBD1 (6 bases). The CDR3 runs to 15 residues. Germline V gene lookup returns CDR1 SGHNT and CDR2 YYREEE (reference sequence). Trimming shortened V by 1 base and J by 1 base, and 10 bases separated the two germline ends. CDR3 in amino acids: CASSLLQGGTDTQYF. DNA for the CDR3: TGTGCCAGCAGCTTGTTACAGGGTGGCACAGATACGCAGTATTTT.

V usage is TRBV25-1 and J usage is TRBJ2-7; perhaps TRBD2 as D (6 bases). The V and J ends lost 6 bases and 7 bases respectively, with 13 bases between them. Per the germline V gene, CDR1 is MGHDK and CDR2 is SYGVNS. This CDR3 spans 12 amino acids. The CDR3, as DNA: TGTGCCAGCAGGGAGGGGCCTGGGGAGCAGTACTTC. Translated: CASREGPGEQYF.

The CDR3 reads CASRGTVATGELFF. The CDR3 coding sequence is TGTGCCAGCAGGGGGACAGTAGCCACCGGGGAGCTGTTTTTT. The chain uses TRBV9 and TRBJ2-2; 7 bases match TRBD1. Germline V gene data show CDR1 as SGDLS and CDR2 as YYNGEE. The CDR3 has 14 residues. Trimming at V came to 5 bases and at J to 4 bases, leaving 5 bases not matched to a gene.

The chain joins TRBV5-1 to TRBJ1-5, with D possibly matching TRBD1 (5 bases). The V and J ends lost 0 bases and 4 bases respectively, with 11 bases between them. The germline V gene encodes CDR1 SGHRS and CDR2 YFSETQ. CDR3 length equals 15 residues. The CDR3 sequence: CASSLDPGGNQPQHF. The DNA of the CDR3 is TGCGCCAGCAGCTTGGATCCGGGGGGTAATCAGCCCCAGCATTTT.

The chain is built from TRBV7-8 and TRBJ1-6; D is uncertain. CDR3 length equals 13 residues. Between the trimmed V and J ends, which lost 1 base and 7 bases, there was a span of 5 bases. Germline CDR1 SGHVS, CDR2 FQNEAQ. The CDR3 region is CASSLDGNSPLHF. In DNA form, the CDR3 reads TGTGCCAGCAGCTTAGACGGGAATTCACCCCTCCACTTT.

This clone has only one observation. This chain uses TRBV7-9 with TRBJ2-5; perhaps TRBD1 as D (8 bases). V lost 4 bases and J lost 5, with 20 bases in between. The germline gives CDR1 SEHNR, CDR2 FQNEAQ (reference sequence). The CDR3 has 16 amino acids. This CDR3 reads CASSWSLQGEGETQYF. CDR3 bases: TGTGCCAGCAGCTGGAGCCTACAGGGGGAGGGGGAGACCCAGTACTTC.

The chain combines TRBV5-6 with TRBJ2-7; D is possibly TRBD2 (5 bases). The CDR3 runs 16 residues. Germline CDR1 reads SGHDT; CDR2 reads YYEEEE. Trimming removed 3 bases at V and 5 bases at J, with 21 bases between. The CDR3 DNA reads as TGTGCCAGCAGCTCCGCCGCTAGCCTCCCATTCCACGAGCAGTACTTC. Translated, it gives CASSSAASLPFHEQYF.

This chain connects TRBV7-8 to TRBJ2-1; 7 bases line up with TRBD2. This CDR3 is 14 amino acids long. Looked up from germline, CDR1 is SGHVS and CDR2 is FQNEAQ. V was pared by 8 bases and J by 5 bases, with 9 bases of the junction left unmatched. The CDR3 sequence: CASATGLEDNEQFF. CDR3 DNA: TGTGCCAGCGCCACAGGACTAGAGGACAATGAGCAGTTCTTC.

The chain recombines TRBV21-1 with TRBJ1-1; the tabulated D call, TRBD1, remains unverified against the DNA. TRBV21-1 is tagged as a pseudogene. CDR3 length: 13 amino acids. The chain's CDR3 is CASSGTTGIEAFF. The CDR3 nucleotides are TGTGCCAGCAGCGGAACGACAGGGATCGAAGCTTTCTTT.

The sample holds one count of this clone. V gene TRBV28 combines with J gene TRBJ1-2; TRBD1 might be the D (6 bases). V was pared by 5 bases and J by 4 bases, with 23 bases between. The CDR3 length is 17 residues. Looked up from germline, CDR1 is MDHEN and CDR2 is SYDVKM. CDR3: CASSQKAGAILGYGYTF. CDR3 in DNA: TGTGCCAGCAGTCAAAAGGCAGGGGCAATTTTGGGCTATGGCTACACCTTC.

The rearrangement joins TRBV14 to TRBJ1-1, with 7 bases identical to TRBD1. The V and J ends lost 3 bases and 11 bases, in that order; junction bases with no gene match: 3. The CDR3 has 11 residues. CDR1 and CDR2 (germline): SGHDN, FVKESK. The CDR3 nucleotides read TGTGCCAGCAGCCAGACAGGGTCGGCTTTCTTT. This codes for CASSQTGSAFF. Looking up the rest from reference TRBV14 and TRBJ1-1 gives the full variable domain: EAGVTQFPSHSVIEKGQTVTLRCDPISGHDNLYWYRRVMGKEIKFLLHFVKESKQDESGMPNNRFLAERTGGTYSTLKVQPAELEDSGVYFCASSQTGSAFFGQGTRLTVV.

The J gene is TRBJ1-1, the V gene TRBV18, with TRBD1 as a possible D gene (6 bases). V lost 3 bases, J lost 11 bases, and 22 bases lay in between. Germline loops: CDR1 KGHSH, CDR2 LQKENI. The CDR3 has 15 residues. The CDR3 DNA is TGTGCCAGCTCACCGTCCGGGACTAGGGAGGGGGGTGCTTTCTTT. Translation: CASSPSGTREGGAFF.

This chain links TRBV19 with TRBJ1-1; a weak D match, TRBD1 (6 bases). The CDR3 length is 13 residues. Germline V CDR1 and CDR2: LNHDA, SQIVND (reference sequence). V lost 3 bases and J 1 base, leaving 6 bases between the germline ends. In DNA form, the CDR3 reads TGTGCCAGTAGTATGACAGGGAACACTGAAGCTTTCTTT. Protein: CASSMTGNTEAFF.

V usage is TRBV4-1 and J usage is TRBJ2-1; D ambiguous. The ends were cut back, 4 bases at V and 10 bases at J, with 14 bases in the middle. CDR3 length equals 13 residues. Per the germline V gene, CDR1 is MGHRA and CDR2 is YSYEKL. The CDR3 DNA reads TGCGCCAGCAGCCGAGAGACTCTCTCGGAGCAGTTCTTC. This encodes CASSRETLSEQFF.

The gene calls are TRBV19 and TRBJ1-2, with TRBD1 matching over 8 bases. CDR3 length: 16 residues. CDR1 and CDR2 from the germline V gene are LNHDA and SQIVND (reference sequence). J gave up 5 bases and V 5 bases, and 13 bases lay outside the gene matches. This chain's CDR3 is CASSSRTGSVVYGYTF. The CDR3 DNA sequence: TGTGCCAGTAGTTCGCGGACAGGGTCGGTTGTTTATGGCTACACCTTC.